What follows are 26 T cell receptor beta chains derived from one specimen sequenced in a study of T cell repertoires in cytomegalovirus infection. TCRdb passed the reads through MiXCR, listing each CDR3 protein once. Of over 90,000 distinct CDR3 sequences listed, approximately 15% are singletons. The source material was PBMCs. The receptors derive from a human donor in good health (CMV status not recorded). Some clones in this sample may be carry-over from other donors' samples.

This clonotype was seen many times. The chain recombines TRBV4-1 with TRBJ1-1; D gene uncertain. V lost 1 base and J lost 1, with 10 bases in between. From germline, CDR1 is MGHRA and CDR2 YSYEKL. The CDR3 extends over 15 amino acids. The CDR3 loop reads CASSQGAWRNTEAFF. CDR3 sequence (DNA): TGCGCCAGCAGCCAAGGGGCCTGGCGGAACACTGAAGCTTTCTTT.

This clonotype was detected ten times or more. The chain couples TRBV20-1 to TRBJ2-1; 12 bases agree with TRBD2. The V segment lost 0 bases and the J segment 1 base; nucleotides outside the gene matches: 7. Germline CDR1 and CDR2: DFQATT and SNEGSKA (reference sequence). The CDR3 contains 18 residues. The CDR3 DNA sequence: TGCAGTGCTAGAGATGTCGCTAGCGGGGGGGGATCCTACAATGAGCAGTTCTTC. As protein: CSARDVASGGGSYNEQFF.

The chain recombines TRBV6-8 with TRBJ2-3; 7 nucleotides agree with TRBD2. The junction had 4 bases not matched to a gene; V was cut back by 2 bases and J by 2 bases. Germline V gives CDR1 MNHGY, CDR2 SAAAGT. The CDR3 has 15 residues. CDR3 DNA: TGTGCCAGCAGTTACGCAGCGGGGTCCACAGATACGCAGTATTTT. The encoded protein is CASSYAAGSTDTQYF.

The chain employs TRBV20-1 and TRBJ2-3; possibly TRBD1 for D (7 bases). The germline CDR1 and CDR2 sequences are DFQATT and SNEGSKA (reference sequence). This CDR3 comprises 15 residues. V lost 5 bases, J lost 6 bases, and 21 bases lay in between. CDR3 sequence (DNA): TGCAGTGCTCTGAAGGAACCCTCAGGGGGGGATACGCAGTATTTT. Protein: CSALKEPSGGDTQYF.

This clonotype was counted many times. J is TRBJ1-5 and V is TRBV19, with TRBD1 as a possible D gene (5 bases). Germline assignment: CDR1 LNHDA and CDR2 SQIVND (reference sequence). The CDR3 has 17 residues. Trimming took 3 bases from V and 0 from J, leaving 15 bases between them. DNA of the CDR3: TGTGCCAGTAGTATGATCATACCAGGGTATAGCAATCAGCCCCAGCATTTT. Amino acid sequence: CASSMIIPGYSNQPQHF.

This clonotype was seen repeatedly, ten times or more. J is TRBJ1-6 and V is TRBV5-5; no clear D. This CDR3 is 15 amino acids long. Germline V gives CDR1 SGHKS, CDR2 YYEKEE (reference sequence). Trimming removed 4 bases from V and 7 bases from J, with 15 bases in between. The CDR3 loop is CASSKDPKDNSPLHF. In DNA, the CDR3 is TGTGCCAGCAGCAAGGACCCAAAAGACAATTCACCCCTCCACTTT.

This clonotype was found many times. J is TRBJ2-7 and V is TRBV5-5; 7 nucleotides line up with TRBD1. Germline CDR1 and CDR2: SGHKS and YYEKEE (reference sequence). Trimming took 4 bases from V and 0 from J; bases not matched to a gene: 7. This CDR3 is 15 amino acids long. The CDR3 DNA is TGTGCCAGCAGCCACCGACAGGGCAGCTCCTACGAGCAGTACTTC. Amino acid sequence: CASSHRQGSSYEQYF. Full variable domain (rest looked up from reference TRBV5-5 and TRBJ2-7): DAGVTQSPTHLIKTRGQQVTLRCSPISGHKSVSWYQQVLGQGPQFIFQYYEKEERGRGNFPDRFSARQFPNYSSELNVNALLLGDSALYLCASSHRQGSSYEQYFGPGTRLTVT.

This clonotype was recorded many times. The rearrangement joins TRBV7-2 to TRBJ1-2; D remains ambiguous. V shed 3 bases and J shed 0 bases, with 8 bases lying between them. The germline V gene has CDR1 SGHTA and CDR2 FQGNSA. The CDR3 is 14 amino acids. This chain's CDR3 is CASSLDGPNYGYTF. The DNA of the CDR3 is TGTGCCAGCAGCTTGGACGGGCCTAACTATGGCTACACCTTC.

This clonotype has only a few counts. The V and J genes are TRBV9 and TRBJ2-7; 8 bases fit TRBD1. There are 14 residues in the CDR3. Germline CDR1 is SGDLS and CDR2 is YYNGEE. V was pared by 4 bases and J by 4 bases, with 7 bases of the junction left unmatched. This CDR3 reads CASSPRTGKYEQYF. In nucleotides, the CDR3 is TGTGCCAGCAGCCCTCGGACAGGGAAATACGAGCAGTACTTC.

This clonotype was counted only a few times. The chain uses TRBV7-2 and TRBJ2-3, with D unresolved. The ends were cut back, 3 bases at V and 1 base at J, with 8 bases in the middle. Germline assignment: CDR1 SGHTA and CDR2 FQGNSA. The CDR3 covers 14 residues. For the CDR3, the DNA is TGTGCCAGCAGCTTCCAAACTGGCACAGATACGCAGTATTTT. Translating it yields CASSFQTGTDTQYF.

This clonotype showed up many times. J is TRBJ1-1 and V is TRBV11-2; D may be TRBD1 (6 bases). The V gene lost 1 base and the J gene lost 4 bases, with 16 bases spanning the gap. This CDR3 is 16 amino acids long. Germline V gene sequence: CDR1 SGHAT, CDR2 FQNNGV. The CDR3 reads CASSLGDIWESTEAFF. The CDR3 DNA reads TGTGCCAGCAGCTTAGGGGACATCTGGGAGAGCACTGAAGCTTTCTTT.

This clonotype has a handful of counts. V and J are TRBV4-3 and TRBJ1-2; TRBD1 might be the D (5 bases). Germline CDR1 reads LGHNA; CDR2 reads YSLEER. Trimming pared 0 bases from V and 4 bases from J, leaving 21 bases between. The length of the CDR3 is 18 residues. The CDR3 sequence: CASSQDFRPVTRGYGYTF. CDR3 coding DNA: TGCGCCAGCAGCCAAGATTTCAGGCCGGTTACGAGGGGCTATGGCTACACCTTC.

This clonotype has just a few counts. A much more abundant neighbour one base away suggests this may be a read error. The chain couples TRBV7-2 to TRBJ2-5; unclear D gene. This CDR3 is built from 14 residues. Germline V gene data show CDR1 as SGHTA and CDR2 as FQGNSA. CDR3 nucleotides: TGTGCCAGCAGCTTGATCGCCGTAAAAGAGACCCAGAACTTC. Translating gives CASSLIAVKETQNF.

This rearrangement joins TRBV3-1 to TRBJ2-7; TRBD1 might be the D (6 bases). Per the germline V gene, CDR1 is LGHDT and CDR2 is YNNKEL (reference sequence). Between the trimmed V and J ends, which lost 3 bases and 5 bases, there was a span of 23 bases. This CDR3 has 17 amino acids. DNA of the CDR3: TGTGCCAGCAGCCATCCCAGCCTCACAGGGAAACGGGACGAGCAGTACTTC. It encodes CASSHPSLTGKRDEQYF.

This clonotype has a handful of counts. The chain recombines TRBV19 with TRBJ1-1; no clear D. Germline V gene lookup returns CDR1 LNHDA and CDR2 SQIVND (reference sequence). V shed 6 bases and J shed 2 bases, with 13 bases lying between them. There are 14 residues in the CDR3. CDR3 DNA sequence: TGTGCCAGTAGAGTGCTTTCTTCTAACACTGAAGCTTTCTTT. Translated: CASRVLSSNTEAFF.

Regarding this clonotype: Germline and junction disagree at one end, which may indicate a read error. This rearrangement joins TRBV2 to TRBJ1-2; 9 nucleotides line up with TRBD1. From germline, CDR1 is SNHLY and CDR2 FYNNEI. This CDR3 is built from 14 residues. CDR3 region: CSSTARTGVAGYTF. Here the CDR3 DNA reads TGTTCCAGCACCGCCCGGACAGGGGTTGCTGGCTACACCTTC.

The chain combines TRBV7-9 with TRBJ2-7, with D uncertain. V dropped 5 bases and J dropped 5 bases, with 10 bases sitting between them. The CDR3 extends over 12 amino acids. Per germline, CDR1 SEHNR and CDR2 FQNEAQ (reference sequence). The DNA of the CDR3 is TGTGCCAGCAGCCAGAAAGGGAACGAGCAGTACTTC. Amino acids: CASSQKGNEQYF.

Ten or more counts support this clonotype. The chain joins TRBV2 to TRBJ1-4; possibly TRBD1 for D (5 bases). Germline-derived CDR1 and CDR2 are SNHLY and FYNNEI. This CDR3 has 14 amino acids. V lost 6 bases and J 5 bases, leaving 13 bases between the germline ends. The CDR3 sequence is CASRPTAVNEKLFF. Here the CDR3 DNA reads TGTGCCAGCAGACCGACAGCGGTCAATGAAAAACTGTTTTTT.

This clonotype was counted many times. The CDR3 is CASSEALGEHQPQHF. CDR3 in DNA: TGTGCCAGCAGTGAAGCGCTTGGGGAACATCAGCCCCAGCATTTT. The chain links TRBV2 to TRBJ1-5; D is ambiguous. V lost 0 bases and J lost 5, with 11 bases in between. Germline assignment: CDR1 SNHLY and CDR2 FYNNEI. CDR3 size: 15 residues.

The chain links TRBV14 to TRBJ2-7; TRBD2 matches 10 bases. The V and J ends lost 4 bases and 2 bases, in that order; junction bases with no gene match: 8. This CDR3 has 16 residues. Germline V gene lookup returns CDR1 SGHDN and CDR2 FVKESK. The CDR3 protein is CASSPIGLAGAYEQYF. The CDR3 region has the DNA TGTGCCAGCAGCCCCATAGGGCTAGCGGGGGCCTACGAGCAGTACTTC. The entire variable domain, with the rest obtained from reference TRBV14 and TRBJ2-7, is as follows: EAGVTQFPSHSVIEKGQTVTLRCDPISGHDNLYWYRRVMGKEIKFLLHFVKESKQDESGMPNNRFLAERTGGTYSTLKVQPAELEDSGVYFCASSPIGLAGAYEQYFGPGTRLTVT.

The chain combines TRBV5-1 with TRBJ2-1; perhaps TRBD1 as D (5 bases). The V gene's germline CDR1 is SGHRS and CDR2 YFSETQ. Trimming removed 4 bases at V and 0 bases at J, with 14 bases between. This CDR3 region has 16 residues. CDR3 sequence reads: CASSPPGLSSYNEQFF. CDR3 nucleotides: TGCGCCAGCAGCCCCCCAGGGTTAAGCTCCTACAATGAGCAGTTCTTC.

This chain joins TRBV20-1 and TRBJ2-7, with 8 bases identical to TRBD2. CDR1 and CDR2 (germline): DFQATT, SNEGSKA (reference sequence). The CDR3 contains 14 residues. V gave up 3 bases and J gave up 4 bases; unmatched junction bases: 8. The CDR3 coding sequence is TGCAGTGCTAGTATCGGGGGGGCTTGGTACGAGCAGTACTTC. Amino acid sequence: CSASIGGAWYEQYF.

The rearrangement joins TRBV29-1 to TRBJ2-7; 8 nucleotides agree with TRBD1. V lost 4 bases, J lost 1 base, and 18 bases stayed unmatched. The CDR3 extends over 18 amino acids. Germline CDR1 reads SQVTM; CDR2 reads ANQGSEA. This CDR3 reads CSVGGTGRVGSESYEQYF. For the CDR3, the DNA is TGCAGCGTTGGAGGGACAGGCCGAGTCGGGAGTGAGTCCTACGAGCAGTACTTC.

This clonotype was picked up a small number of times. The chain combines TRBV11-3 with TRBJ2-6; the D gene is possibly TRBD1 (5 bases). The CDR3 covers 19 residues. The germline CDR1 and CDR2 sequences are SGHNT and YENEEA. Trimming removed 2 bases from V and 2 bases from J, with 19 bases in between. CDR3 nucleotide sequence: TGTGCCAGCAGCTTATTGGCCGCCAGGGCCCCGACTGGGGCCAACGTCCTGACTTTC. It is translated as CASSLLAARAPTGANVLTF.

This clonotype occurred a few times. CDR3 DNA sequence: TGTGCCAGTAGTAGGTCCCCAAGCGGGGGGACCTACAATGAGCAGTTCTTC. Its protein is CASSRSPSGGTYNEQFF. The gene calls are TRBV19 and TRBJ2-1, with 9 bases aligning to TRBD2. Germline loops: CDR1 LNHDA, CDR2 SQIVND (reference sequence). This CDR3 has 17 amino acids. Germline trimming cut 4 bases from V and 2 bases from J; bases unmatched to any gene: 9.

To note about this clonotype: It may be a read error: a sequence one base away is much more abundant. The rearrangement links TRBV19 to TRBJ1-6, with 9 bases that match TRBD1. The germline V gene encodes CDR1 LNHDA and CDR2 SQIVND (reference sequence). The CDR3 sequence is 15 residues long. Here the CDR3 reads CGSSMDRDRDSPLHF. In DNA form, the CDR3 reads TGTGGCAGTAGTATGGACCGGGACAGGGACTCACCCCTCCACTTT.